Listed below are T cell receptor beta chains from one sample, sequenced in a study of blood T cell repertoires in COVID-19. The assay was immunoSEQ multiplex PCR, and TCRdb's table has in-frame clones only and misses some. Of about 130,000 clones in the sample, around 89% were seen once. The sequenced sample was peripheral blood. The receptor source for this set is a man in his fifties with active or convalescent COVID-19. Each CDR3 is given with its conserved first and last residue. D genes are given only for firm matches. Size values are once, few and many counts, or a class for expanded clones, and some rows have none.

size	D	V	J	CDR3	DNA
-	TRBD1	TRBV5-1	TRBJ1-3	CASSTDRAAGNTIYF	TGCGCCAGCAGCACGGACAGGGCCGCCGGAAACACCATATATTTT
-	TRBD2	TRBV5-4	TRBJ2-5	CALPRLAGGSQETQYF	TGTGCCTTGCCTCGGCTAGCGGGGGGGTCCCAAGAGACCCAGTACTTC
-	TRBD1	TRBV5-1	TRBJ2-7	CASSLGPGQPTYEQYF	TGCGCCAGCAGCTTGGGGCCGGGACAGCCGACCTACGAGCAGTACTTC
-	-	TRBV3-1/TRBV3-2	TRBJ1-2	CASSQGRNYGYTF	TGTGCCAGCAGCCAAGGCAGAAACTATGGCTACACCTTC
-	-	TRBV27	TRBJ2-3	CASSRTSTGSGDTQYF	TGTGCCAGCAGTCGAACCTCGACGGGGTCGGGAGATACGCAGTATTTT
-	-	TRBV5-4	TRBJ1-1	CASSPQGGGTEAFF	TGTGCCAGCAGCCCACAGGGTGGGGGCACTGAAGCTTTCTTT
-	-	TRBV3-1/TRBV3-2	TRBJ1-1	CASSQDVGATNTEAFF	TGTGCCAGCAGCCAAGATGTAGGGGCCACGAACACTGAAGCTTTCTTT
-	-	TRBV4-3	TRBJ1-2	CASSQDTTAYGYTF	TGCGCCAGCAGCCAAGATACGACAGCTTATGGCTACACCTTC
-	-	TRBV9	TRBJ1-3	CASSPRGSGPSGNTIYF	TGTGCCAGCAGCCCAAGAGGGAGTGGCCCCTCTGGAAACACCATATATTTT
few	TRBD2	TRBV19	TRBJ2-7	CASSGLASEQYF	TGTGCCAGTAGTGGACTAGCTAGCGAGCAGTACTTC
few	-	TRBV19	TRBJ1-1	CASSAGLNTEAFF	TGTGCCAGTAGCGCAGGGTTGAACACTGAAGCTTTCTTT
-	-	TRBV2	TRBJ2-1	CASSTPTPSSYNEQFF	TGTGCCAGCAGTACGCCGACACCGAGCTCCTACAATGAGCAGTTCTTC
-	TRBD2	TRBV5-6	TRBJ2-3	CASSLRASGGSTDTQYF	TGTGCCAGCAGCTTGAGGGCTAGCGGGGGTAGCACAGATACGCAGTATTTT
-	-	TRBV7-9	TRBJ2-7	CASNLGGAHEQYF	TGTGCCAGTAACCTGGGGGGGGCCCACGAGCAGTACTTC
-	TRBD1	TRBV24-1	TRBJ2-2	CATSDPGTGTTGELFF	TGTGCCACCAGTGATCCCGGGACAGGGACCACCGGGGAGCTGTTTTTT
-	TRBD1	TRBV12-5	TRBJ2-5	CASGLGQGETQYF	TGTGCTAGTGGTCTTGGACAGGGAGAGACCCAGTACTTC
-	-	TRBV27	TRBJ2-5	CASSRQGPRYQETQYF	TGTGCCAGCAGTAGGCAGGGGCCCCGGTACCAAGAGACCCAGTACTTC
-	-	TRBV3-1/TRBV3-2	TRBJ1-1	CASSQSGTEAFF	TGTGCCAGCAGCCAAAGCGGCACTGAAGCTTTCTTT
-	-	TRBV28	TRBJ2-7	CASSTLDSYEQYF	TGTGCCAGCAGTACCTTGGACAGCTACGAGCAGTACTTC
once	TRBD2	TRBV4-1	TRBJ2-6	CASSQLAGGSPGANVLTF	TGCGCCAGCAGCCAACTAGCGGGGGGATCTCCTGGGGCCAACGTCCTGACTTTC
-	TRBD1	TRBV5-1	TRBJ2-1	CASSFRTGANNEQFF	TGCGCCAGCAGCTTCAGGACAGGGGCGAACAATGAGCAGTTCTTC
-	TRBD1	TRBV6-1	TRBJ2-7	CASSETYSGGRNEQYF	TGTGCCAGCAGTGAAACCTACTCAGGGGGTCGGAACGAGCAGTACTTC
once	-	TRBV6-1	TRBJ1-2	CASSESRTSLNGYTF	TGTGCCAGCAGTGAATCTAGGACATCTCTTAATGGCTACACCTTC
-	TRBD1	TRBV5-5	TRBJ2-3	CASSRTGTPSTDTQYF	TGTGCCAGCAGTCGGACAGGGACCCCTAGCACAGATACGCAGTATTTT
-	TRBD1	TRBV13	TRBJ1-2	CASSLEQGSGGYTF	TGTGCCAGCAGCTTAGAACAGGGGTCTGGTGGCTACACCTTC
-	-	TRBV29-1	TRBJ1-3	CSVEGVSGNTIYF	TGCAGCGTTGAAGGCGTCTCTGGAAACACCATATATTTT
-	-	TRBV4-1	TRBJ2-5	CASSQGLRQETQYF	TGCGCCAGCAGCCAAGGGTTGAGACAAGAGACCCAGTACTTC
-	TRBD1	TRBV10-1	TRBJ2-3	CASQTGDTQYF	TGCGCCAGCCAGACAGGGGATACGCAGTATTTT
-	TRBD1	TRBV7-2	TRBJ2-5	CASSVDRGTWETQYF	TGTGCCAGCAGCGTGGACAGGGGCACTTGGGAGACCCAGTACTTC
-	TRBD1	TRBV6-2/TRBV6-3	TRBJ2-7	CASSTQTGAPYEQYF	TGTGCCAGCAGCACCCAGACAGGGGCGCCCTACGAGCAGTACTTC
-	-	TRBV7-7	TRBJ2-7	CASSPDDRPYEQYF	TGTGCCAGCAGCCCCGACGACAGACCCTACGAGCAGTACTTC
-	-	TRBV2	TRBJ1-6	CASRVSSYNSPLHF	TGTGCCAGCAGGGTGAGCTCCTATAATTCACCCCTCCACTTT
few	-	TRBV7-9	TRBJ2-7	CASSPEGGYGQYF	TGTGCCAGCAGCCCCGAGGGGGGGTACGGGCAGTACTTC
-	-	TRBV27	TRBJ1-4	CASSPRVATNEKLFF	TGTGCCAGCAGTCCCAGGGTGGCAACTAATGAAAAACTGTTTTTT
-	-	TRBV9	TRBJ1-2	CASSVGPIVDYGYTF	TGTGCCAGCAGCGTAGGCCCGATAGTCGACTATGGCTACACCTTC
-	-	TRBV18	TRBJ2-7	CASSPFRDEVTYEQYF	TGTGCCAGCTCACCATTTCGGGATGAGGTGACCTACGAGCAGTACTTC
-	-	TRBV6-6	TRBJ1-4	CASSSEVWEKLFF	TGTGCCAGCAGCTCAGAGGTCTGGGAAAAACTGTTTTTT
-	TRBD1	TRBV20-1	TRBJ2-2	CSASPATGANTGELFF	TGCAGTGCTAGTCCCGCGACAGGGGCCAACACCGGGGAGCTGTTTTTT
once	TRBD2	TRBV24-1	TRBJ2-1	CATSSGREGSYNEQFF	TGTGCCACCAGTTCAGGCAGGGAGGGGTCCTACAATGAGCAGTTCTTC
-	TRBD1	TRBV7-2	TRBJ2-1	CASSFRKGQGYNEQFF	TGTGCCAGCAGCTTCAGAAAGGGACAGGGGTACAATGAGCAGTTCTTC
-	TRBD1	TRBV6-5	TRBJ2-2	CASSRAGTGVGELFF	TGTGCCAGCAGTCGAGCCGGAACAGGGGTCGGGGAGCTGTTTTTT
-	-	TRBV5-6	TRBJ2-5	CASSPAVGGQDVFRETQYF	TGTGCCAGCAGCCCCGCCGTTGGAGGCCAGGACGTTTTTCGAGAGACCCAGTACTTC